This T cell receptor (beta chain) is from a study of shared clonotypes between healthy human individuals. Study-level points and caveats: Represented diversity (both genetic and exposure-history) was limited by the small number of donors.

Sequencing was performed with immunoSEQ multiplex PCR; in TCRdb, only in-frame clones are kept and a portion is missing. The repertoire holds over a million clones, with 95% to 99% as singletons. The CDR3 sequence is 16 residues long. V was clipped by 1 base and J by 4 bases, with 16 bases between them. Germline-derived CDR1 and CDR2 are LGHNA and YSLEER. Concerning this clone: Its cognate antigen is unknown.

The sample was naive CD4+ T cells sorted from blood. The subset: CD45RA+ positively selected. This TCR came from a man aged 25-40 years in good health. The gene calls are TRBV4-3 and TRBJ1-2, with no clear D. Here the CDR3 DNA reads TGCGCCAGCAGCCAAGTAGGGCAGGCTTCCGTCTATGGCTACACCTTC. Its translation is CASSQVGQASVYGYTF.